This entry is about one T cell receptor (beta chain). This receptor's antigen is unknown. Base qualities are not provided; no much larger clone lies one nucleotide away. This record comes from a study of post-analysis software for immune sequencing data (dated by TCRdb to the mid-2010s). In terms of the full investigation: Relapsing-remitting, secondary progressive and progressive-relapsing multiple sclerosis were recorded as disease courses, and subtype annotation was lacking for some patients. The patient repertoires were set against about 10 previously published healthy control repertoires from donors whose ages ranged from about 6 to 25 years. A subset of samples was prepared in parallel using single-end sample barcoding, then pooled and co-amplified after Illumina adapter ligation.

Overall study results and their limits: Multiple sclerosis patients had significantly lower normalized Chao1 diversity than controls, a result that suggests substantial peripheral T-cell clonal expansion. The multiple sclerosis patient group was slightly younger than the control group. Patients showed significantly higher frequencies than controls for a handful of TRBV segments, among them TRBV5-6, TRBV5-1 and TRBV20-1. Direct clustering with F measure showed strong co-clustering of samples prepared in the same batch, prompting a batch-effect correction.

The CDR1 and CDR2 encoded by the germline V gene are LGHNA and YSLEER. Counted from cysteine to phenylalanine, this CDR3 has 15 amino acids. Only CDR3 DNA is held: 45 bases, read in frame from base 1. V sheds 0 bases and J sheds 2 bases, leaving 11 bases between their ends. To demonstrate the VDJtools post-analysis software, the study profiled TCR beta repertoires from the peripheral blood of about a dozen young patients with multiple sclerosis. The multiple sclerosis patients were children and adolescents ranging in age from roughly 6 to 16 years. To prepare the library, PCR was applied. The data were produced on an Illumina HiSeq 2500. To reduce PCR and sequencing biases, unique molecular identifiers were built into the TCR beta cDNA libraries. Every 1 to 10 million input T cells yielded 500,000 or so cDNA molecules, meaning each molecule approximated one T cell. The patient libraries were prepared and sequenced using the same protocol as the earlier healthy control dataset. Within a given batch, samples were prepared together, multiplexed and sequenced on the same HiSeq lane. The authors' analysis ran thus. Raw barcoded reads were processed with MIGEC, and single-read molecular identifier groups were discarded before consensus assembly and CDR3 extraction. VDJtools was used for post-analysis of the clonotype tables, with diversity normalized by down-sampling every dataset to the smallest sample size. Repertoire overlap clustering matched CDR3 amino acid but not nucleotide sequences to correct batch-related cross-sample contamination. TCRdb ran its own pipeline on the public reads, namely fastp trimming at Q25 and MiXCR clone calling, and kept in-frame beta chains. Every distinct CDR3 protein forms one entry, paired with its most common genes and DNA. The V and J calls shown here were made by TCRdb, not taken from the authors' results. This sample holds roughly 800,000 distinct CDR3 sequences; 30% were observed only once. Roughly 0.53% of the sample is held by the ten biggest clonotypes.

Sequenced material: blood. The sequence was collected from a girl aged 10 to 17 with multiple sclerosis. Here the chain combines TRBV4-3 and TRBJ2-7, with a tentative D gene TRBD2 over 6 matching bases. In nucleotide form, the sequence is TGCGCCAGCAGCCAAGAGCGGGGCGCGACCTACGAGCAGTACTTC. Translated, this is CASSQERGATYEQYF.